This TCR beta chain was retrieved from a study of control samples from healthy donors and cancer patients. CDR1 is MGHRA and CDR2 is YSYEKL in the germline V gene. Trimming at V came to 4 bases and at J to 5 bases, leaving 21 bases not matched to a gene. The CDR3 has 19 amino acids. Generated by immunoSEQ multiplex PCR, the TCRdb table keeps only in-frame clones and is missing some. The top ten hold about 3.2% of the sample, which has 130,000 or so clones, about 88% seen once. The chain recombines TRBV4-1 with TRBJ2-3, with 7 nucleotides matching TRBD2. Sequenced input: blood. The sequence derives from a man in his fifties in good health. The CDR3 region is CASSRGILSSGRSRDTQYF. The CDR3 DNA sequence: TGCGCCAGCAGCCGGGGGATTCTTTCTAGCGGTAGAAGTCGAGATACGCAGTATTTT.